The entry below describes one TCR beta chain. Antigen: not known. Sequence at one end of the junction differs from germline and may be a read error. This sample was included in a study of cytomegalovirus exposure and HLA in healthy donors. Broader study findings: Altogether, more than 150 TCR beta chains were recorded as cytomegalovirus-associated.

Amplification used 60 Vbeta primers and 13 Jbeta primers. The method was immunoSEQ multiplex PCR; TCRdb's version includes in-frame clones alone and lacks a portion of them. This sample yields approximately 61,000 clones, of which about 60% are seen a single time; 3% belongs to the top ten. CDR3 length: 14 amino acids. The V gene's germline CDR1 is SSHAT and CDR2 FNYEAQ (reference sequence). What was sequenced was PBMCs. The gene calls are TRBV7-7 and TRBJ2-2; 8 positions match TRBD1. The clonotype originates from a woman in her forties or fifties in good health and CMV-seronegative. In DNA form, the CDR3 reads TGTGCTAGCAGGAAGACAGGGGACACCGGGGAGCTGTTTTTT. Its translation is CASRKTGDTGELFF. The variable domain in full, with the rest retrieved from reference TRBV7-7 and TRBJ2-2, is GAGVSQSPRYKVTKRGQDVTLRCDPISSHATLYWYQQALGQGPEFLTYFNYEAQPDKSGLPSDRFSAERPEGSISTLTIQRTEQRDSAMYRCASRKTGDTGELFFGEGSRLTVL.